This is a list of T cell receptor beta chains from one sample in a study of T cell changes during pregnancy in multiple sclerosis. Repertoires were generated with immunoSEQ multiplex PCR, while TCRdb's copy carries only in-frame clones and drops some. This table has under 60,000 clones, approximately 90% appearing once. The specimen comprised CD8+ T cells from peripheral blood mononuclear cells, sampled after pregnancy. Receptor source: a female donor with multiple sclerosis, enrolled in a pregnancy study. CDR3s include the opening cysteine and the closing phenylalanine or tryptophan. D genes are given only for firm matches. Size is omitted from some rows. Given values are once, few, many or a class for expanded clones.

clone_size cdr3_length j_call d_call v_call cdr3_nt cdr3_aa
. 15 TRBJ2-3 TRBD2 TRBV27 TGTGCCAGCAGCTGGACTAGCGGCCAGATAGATACGCAGTATTTT CASSWTSGQIDTQYF
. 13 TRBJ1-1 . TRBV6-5 TGTGCCAGCAGTTACGGCGGGAACACTGAAGCTTTCTTT CASSYGGNTEAFF
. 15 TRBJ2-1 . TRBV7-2 TGTGCCAGCAGCTTTCAACGGGGGGCCCAAGATGAGCAGTTCTTC CASSFQRGAQDEQFF
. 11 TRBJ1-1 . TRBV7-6 TGTGCCGGCACGACGGGCACTGAAGCTTTCTTT CAGTTGTEAFF
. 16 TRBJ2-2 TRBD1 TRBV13 TGTGCCAGCAGCGGTCCGGACAGGGGGCCATCCGGGGAGCTGTTTTTT CASSGPDRGPSGELFF
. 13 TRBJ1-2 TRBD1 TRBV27 TGTGCCAGCAGTTTAGACAGGGCGGGCGGCTACACCTTC CASSLDRAGGYTF
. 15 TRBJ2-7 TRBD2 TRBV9 TGTGCCAGCAGCGATAGCGGGGGGCCCACCAACGAGCAGTACTTC CASSDSGGPTNEQYF
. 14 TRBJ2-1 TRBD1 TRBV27 TGTGCCAGCAGTCCCTGGACAGGGCAGAATGAGCAGTTCTTC CASSPWTGQNEQFF
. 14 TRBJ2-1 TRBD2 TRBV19 TGTGCCAGTAGTTCTAGCGGGGGGGACCCAACGCAGTTCTTC CASSSSGGDPTQFF
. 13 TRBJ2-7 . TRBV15 TGTGCCACCAGCCCCGGGTCTACCTACGAGCAGTACTTC CATSPGSTYEQYF
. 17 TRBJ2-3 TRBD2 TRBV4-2 TGTGCCAGCAGCCAAGTTATTAGCGGGGGGGGCACAGATACGCAGTATTTT CASSQVISGGGTDTQYF
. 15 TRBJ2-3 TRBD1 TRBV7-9 TGTGCCAGCAGCTGGGGACAGGGGGAGGGAGATACGCAGTATTTT CASSWGQGEGDTQYF
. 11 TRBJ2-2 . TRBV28 TGTGCCAGTACGAACACCGGGGAGCTGTTTTTT CASTNTGELFF
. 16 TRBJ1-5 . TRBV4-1 TGCGCCAGCAGCCAAGATCCGGCAGGGGCGGATCAGCCCCAGCATTTT CASSQDPAGADQPQHF
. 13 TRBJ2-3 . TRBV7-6 TGTGCCAGTTCCCCACGGGAGACAGATACGCAGTATTTT CASSPRETDTQYF
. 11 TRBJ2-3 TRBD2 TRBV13 TGTGCCAGCACCGGGGGGGATACGCAGTATTTT CASTGGDTQYF
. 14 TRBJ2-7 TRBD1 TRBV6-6 TGTGCCAGCAGTTCCGCAGGGACAGATTACGAGCAGTACTTC CASSSAGTDYEQYF
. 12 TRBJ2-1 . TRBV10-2 TGCGCCAGCAGCACGGACACGAATGAGCAGTTCTTC CASSTDTNEQFF
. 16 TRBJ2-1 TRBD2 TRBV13 TGTGCCAGCAGCGAACCAACGGGACTAACAGACAATGAGCAGTTCTTC CASSEPTGLTDNEQFF
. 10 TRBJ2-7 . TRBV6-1 TGTGCCAGCAGTGCTACCGAGCAGTACTTC CASSATEQYF
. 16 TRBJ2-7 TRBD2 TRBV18 TGTGCCAGCTCACGGGGACTAGCGGGGGTCTCCTACGAGCAGTACTTC CASSRGLAGVSYEQYF
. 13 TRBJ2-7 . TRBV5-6 TGTGCCAGCAGCTTGGAAGGGGCTTACGAGCAGTACTTC CASSLEGAYEQYF
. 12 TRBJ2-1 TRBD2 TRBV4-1 TGCGCCAGCAGCTTCCCGGGACTAGTGACGTTCTTC CASSFPGLVTFF
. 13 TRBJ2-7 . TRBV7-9 TGTGCCAGCAGCTCTGCCTCAGGCTACGAGCAGTACTTC CASSSASGYEQYF
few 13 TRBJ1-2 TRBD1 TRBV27 TGTGCCAGCAGTTTAACAGGGGACTATGGCTACACCTTC CASSLTGDYGYTF
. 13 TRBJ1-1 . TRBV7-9 TGTGCCAGCAGCTTCCAGGGCGACACTGAAGCTTTCTTT CASSFQGDTEAFF
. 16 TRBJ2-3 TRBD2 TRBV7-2 TGTGCCAGCAGCTTAGGGCTAGCGGGGGGGGAAGATACGCAGTATTTT CASSLGLAGGEDTQYF
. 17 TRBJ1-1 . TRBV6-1 TGTGCCAGCAGTGAACCGGGGGGCCTAGGGAGAAACACTGAAGCTTTCTTT CASSEPGGLGRNTEAFF
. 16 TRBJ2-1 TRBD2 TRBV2 TGTGCCAGCAGTGATCCTAGCGGGGGGGCTTACAATGAGCAGTTCTTC CASSDPSGGAYNEQFF
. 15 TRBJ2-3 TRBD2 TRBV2 TGTGCCAGCGCCCGTAGCGGGGGCGGCACAGATACGCAGTATTTT CASARSGGGTDTQYF
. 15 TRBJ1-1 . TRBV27 TGTGCCAGCGAGATCCGGAGGGGAATGAACACTGAAGCTTTCTTT CASEIRRGMNTEAFF
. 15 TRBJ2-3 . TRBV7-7 TGTGCTAGCAGCTTATCCGTGGCGGGCACAGATACGCAGTATTTT CASSLSVAGTDTQYF
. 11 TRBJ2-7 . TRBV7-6 TGTGCCAGCAGCTTTATCTACGAGCAGTACTTC CASSFIYEQYF
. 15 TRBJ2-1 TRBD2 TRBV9 TGTGCCAGCAGCGTAGGCGGGGGGGCTAGCAATGAGCAGTTCTTC CASSVGGGASNEQFF
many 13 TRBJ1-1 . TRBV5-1 TGCGCCAGCAGCTTGGAGACAGGCACTGAAGCTTTCTTT CASSLETGTEAFF
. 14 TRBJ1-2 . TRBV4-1 TGCGCCAGCAGCCAAGAGGGCAGTGGCTATGGCTACACCTTC CASSQEGSGYGYTF
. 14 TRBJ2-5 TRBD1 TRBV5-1 TGCGCCAGCAGTGAGGGACAGGGACAAGAGACCCAGTACTTC CASSEGQGQETQYF
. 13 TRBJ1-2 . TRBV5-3 TGTGCCAGAAAAAAAGGGGTCGACTATGGCTACACCTTC CARKKGVDYGYTF
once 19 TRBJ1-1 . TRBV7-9 TGTGCCAGCAGCTTTCGGTACCCGACAGGCCGGAGCTTGAACACTGAAGCTTTCTTT CASSFRYPTGRSLNTEAFF
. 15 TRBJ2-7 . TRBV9 TGTGCCAGCAGCGTAGTGGCAGGTAACGACCACGAGCAGTACTTC CASSVVAGNDHEQYF
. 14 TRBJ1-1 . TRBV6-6 TGTGCCAGCAGTTACATGGGAGCAGACACTGAAGCTTTCTTT CASSYMGADTEAFF
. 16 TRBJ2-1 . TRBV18 TGTGCCAGCTCACCTCTCGAAGGGGGCTCCTACAATGAGCAGTTCTTC CASSPLEGGSYNEQFF
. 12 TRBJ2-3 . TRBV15 TGTGCCACCAGCAGGAGTGTGGATACGCAGTATTTT CATSRSVDTQYF
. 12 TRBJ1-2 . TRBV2 TGTGCCGGAACAGGGTCTAACTATGGCTACACCTTC CAGTGSNYGYTF
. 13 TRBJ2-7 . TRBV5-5 TGTGCCAGCAGCTTGGCGCAGGGTGCCGAGCAGTACTTC CASSLAQGAEQYF
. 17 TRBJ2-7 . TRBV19 TGTGCCAGTAGTATAGATATAGAAATGGGGGCTTCCTACGAGCAGTACTTC CASSIDIEMGASYEQYF
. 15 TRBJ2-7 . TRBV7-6 TGTGCCAGCAGCTTAGGCGAGGGGGACCCCTACGAGCAGTACTTC CASSLGEGDPYEQYF
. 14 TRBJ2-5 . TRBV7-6 TGTGCCAGCAGCACTCCGGGACTTCAAGAGACCCAGTACTTC CASSTPGLQETQYF
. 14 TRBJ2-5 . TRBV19 TGTGCCAGTAGCGCGGTAGGGGCCCAAGAGACCCAGTACTTC CASSAVGAQETQYF
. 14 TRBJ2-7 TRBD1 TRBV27 TGTGCCAGCAGTTTATTTGGACAGGTAGACGAGCAGTACTTC CASSLFGQVDEQYF
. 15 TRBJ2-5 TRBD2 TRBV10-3 TGTGCCACCTCGACTAGCGGGGAAGCACTGGGGACCCAGTACTTC CATSTSGEALGTQYF